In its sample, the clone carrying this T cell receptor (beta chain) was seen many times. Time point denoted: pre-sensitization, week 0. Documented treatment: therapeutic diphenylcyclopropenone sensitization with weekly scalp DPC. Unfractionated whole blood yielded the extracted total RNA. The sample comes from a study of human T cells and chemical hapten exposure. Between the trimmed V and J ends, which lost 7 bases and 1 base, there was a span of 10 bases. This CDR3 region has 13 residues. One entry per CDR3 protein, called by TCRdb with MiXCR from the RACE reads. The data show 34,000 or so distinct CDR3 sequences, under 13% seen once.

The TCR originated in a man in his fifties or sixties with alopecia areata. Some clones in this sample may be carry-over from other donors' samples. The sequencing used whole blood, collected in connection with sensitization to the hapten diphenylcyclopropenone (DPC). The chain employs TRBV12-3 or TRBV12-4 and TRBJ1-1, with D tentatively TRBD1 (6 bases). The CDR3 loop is CASTLRGNTEAFF. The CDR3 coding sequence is TGTGCCAGCACCCTCAGGGGGAACACTGAAGCTTTCTTT.